This TCR beta chain was recovered during a study of human T cells and chemical hapten exposure. Study-level information: TCR yields differed between samples (mainly from small differences in pooled library volume).

Worth noting for this clonotype: Its antigen is still unknown.

Individual cDNA molecules in this library carried unique molecular identifiers. Study processing details: A per-sample median of around 91,000 TCRs was observed, with counts ranging from roughly 23,224 to 750,000. One entry per CDR3 protein results from TCRdb running MiXCR on the 5' RACE reads. These V and J calls are TCRdb output, not the study's own analysis. The sample lists about 110,000 distinct CDR3 sequences; around 20% were seen once. The authors' total RNA extraction used unfractionated whole blood. Regarding the study as a whole: Sensitizing to DPC left TCRs with a frequency above 1 in 1000 unaltered.

The CDR3 runs to 14 residues. Germline values: CDR1 DFQATT, CDR2 SNEGSKA (reference sequence). The V and J ends lost 8 bases and 9 bases respectively, with 23 bases between them. The TCR comes from a human donor in good health. V and J are TRBV20-1 and TRBJ2-1; D gene unclear. The CDR3 here is CSCTTLNGPVEQFF. The DNA of the CDR3 is TGCAGTTGCACAACCCTGAATGGGCCGGTTGAGCAGTTCTTC.